These 18 T cell receptor beta chains share one sample of origin, sequenced in a study of a mutant IDH1 vaccine in newly diagnosed glioma. The repertoire was sequenced with immunoSEQ multiplex PCR; TCRdb's copy has only in-frame clones and lacks some. The sample shows tens of thousands of clones, 75% to 95% of them seen only once. Described time point: week 23, last vaccination. The content of each vaccine dose was 300 ug of mutant IDH1 20-mer peptide, and topical imiquimod accompanied it. These TCRs' antigens remain unknown. The starting material was PBMCs, obtained from a glioma patient whose treatment included an IDH1 peptide vaccine. These receptors were collected from a man in his fifties or sixties with glioma.

This chain connects TRBV7-3 to TRBJ2-2; 12 bases match TRBD2. The CDR3 runs 15 residues. The germline V gene has CDR1 SGHTA and CDR2 FQGTGA. The V and J ends lost 6 bases and 7 bases, in that order; junction bases with no gene match: 6. The CDR3 nucleotides are TGTGCCAGCAGATCTGGACTAGCGGGATACGGGGAGCTGTTTTTT. Amino acids: CASRSGLAGYGELFF.

The chain links TRBV19 to TRBJ2-2; 10 bases agree with TRBD2. The CDR3 contains 15 residues. Trimming cost V 5 bases and J 5 bases; bases outside gene matches: 5. Looked up from germline, CDR1 is LNHDA and CDR2 is SQIVND (reference sequence). CDR3 in amino acids: CASSRTSGFTGELFF. CDR3 sequence (DNA): TGTGCCAGTAGTCGGACTAGCGGTTTTACCGGGGAGCTGTTTTTT. The variable domain in full, completed from reference TRBV19 and TRBJ2-2, reads DGGITQSPKYLFRKEGQNVTLSCEQNLNHDAMYWYRQDPGQGLRLIYYSQIVNDFQKGDIAEGYSVSREKKESFPLTVTSAQKNPTAFYLCASSRTSGFTGELFFGEGSRLTVL.

J is TRBJ1-5 and V is TRBV7-2, with D perhaps TRBD1 (6 bases). This CDR3 is 15 amino acids long. Germline V gives CDR1 SGHTA, CDR2 FQGNSA. Trimming removed 1 base from V and 0 bases from J, with 7 bases in between. The CDR3 region is CASSLGDNSNQPQHF. In nucleotides, the CDR3 is TGTGCCAGCAGCTTAGGGGACAATAGCAATCAGCCCCAGCATTTT.

The genes are TRBV19 and TRBJ2-2, with TRBD2 matching 10 bases. The CDR3 runs to 16 residues. V gave up 1 base and J gave up 8 bases; unmatched junction bases: 7. Germline V lookup: CDR1 LNHDA, CDR2 SQIVND (reference sequence). The CDR3 sequence: CASSIVGPSGRGELFF. The CDR3 DNA is TGTGCCAGTAGTATAGTCGGCCCTAGCGGGAGAGGGGAGCTGTTTTTT.

The J gene is TRBJ2-1, the V gene TRBV29-1; D is ambiguous. The CDR3 consists of 12 residues. Germline V gene data show CDR1 as SQVTM and CDR2 as ANQGSEA. Trimming took 7 bases from V and 0 from J, leaving 7 bases between them. DNA for the CDR3: TGCAGCGCCGCGCCCTCCTACAATGAGCAGTTCTTC. Translated, it gives CSAAPSYNEQFF.

The chain is built from TRBV5-1 and TRBJ2-5; 11 bases map to TRBD2. The CDR3 has 16 amino acids. Per the germline V gene, CDR1 is SGHRS and CDR2 is YFSETQ. The ends lost 2 bases at V and 5 bases at J; junction bases unmatched: 8. The CDR3 coding sequence is TGCGCCAGCAGCTTCGGGCTAGCGGGAGGTCCGGAGACCCAGTACTTC. Translating gives CASSFGLAGGPETQYF.

The chain carries TRBV28 and TRBJ1-5; 9 bases map to TRBD1. Germline-derived CDR1 and CDR2 are MDHEN and SYDVKM. V gave up 6 bases and J gave up 2 bases; unmatched junction bases: 17. The CDR3 has 19 amino acids. In nucleotides, the CDR3 is TGTGCCAGCAGCCAGGGTTTGCCGGGACAGGGAATTGGCAATCAGCCCCAGCATTTT. Translated, it gives CASSQGLPGQGIGNQPQHF.

This chain uses TRBV19 with TRBJ2-6; D is unclear. V was pared by 1 base and J by 4 bases, with 2 bases between. Germline V gene sequence: CDR1 LNHDA, CDR2 SQIVND (reference sequence). This CDR3 contains 13 residues. Here the CDR3 DNA reads TGTGCCAGTAGTATAGTGGGGGCCAACGTCCTGACTTTC. The encoded protein is CASSIVGANVLTF.

The chain employs TRBV9 and TRBJ2-3; the D gene is possibly TRBD2 (6 bases). The CDR3 has 16 residues. V was trimmed by 4 bases and J by 2 bases, leaving 17 bases between them. Germline CDR1 reads SGDLS; CDR2 reads YYNGEE. DNA for the CDR3: TGTGCCAGCAGCCCCGTAGTCGGGGGTTTCACAGATACGCAGTATTTT. Amino acids: CASSPVVGGFTDTQYF.

The V and J genes are TRBV27 and TRBJ2-6; 10 bases fit TRBD1. Germline-derived CDR1 and CDR2 are MNHEY and SMNVEV (reference sequence). CDR3 size: 17 residues. J lost 1 base, V lost 6 bases, and 6 bases had no gene match. CDR3 region: CASRMTGGLSGANVLTF. CDR3 DNA: TGTGCCAGCAGGATGACAGGGGGCTTATCTGGGGCCAACGTCCTGACTTTC.

This clone was seen a handful of times. In nucleotides, the CDR3 is TGTGCCAGCAGCCAAGGTCTTAACAGGGGACACTATGGCTACACCTTC. Translating gives CASSQGLNRGHYGYTF. This rearrangement joins TRBV14 to TRBJ1-2; 7 nucleotides match TRBD1. The CDR3 totals 16 residues. The V gene end was trimmed by 1 base and the J gene end by 3 bases; junction bases not matched to a gene: 8. From germline, CDR1 is SGHDN and CDR2 FVKESK.

V usage is TRBV19 and J usage is TRBJ2-7; D is uncertain. Trimming shortened V by 6 bases and J by 4 bases, and 10 bases separated the two germline ends. This CDR3 is built from 12 residues. Germline CDR1 LNHDA, CDR2 SQIVND (reference sequence). This CDR3 reads CASRDSRYEQYF. The CDR3 bases are TGTGCCAGTAGAGATAGTAGGTACGAGCAGTACTTC.

The chain carries TRBV10-3 and TRBJ2-7; TRBD2 aligns across 8 bases. CDR3 length: 13 amino acids. The junction had 6 bases not matched to a gene; V was cut back by 8 bases and J by 3 bases. The germline gives CDR1 ENHRY, CDR2 SYGVKD. CDR3 sequence reads: CAISEGLDYEQYF. The DNA for the CDR3 is TGTGCCATCTCCGAGGGACTAGACTACGAGCAGTACTTC.

The J gene is TRBJ2-1, the V gene TRBV27, with 8 bases fitting TRBD2. Germline assignment: CDR1 MNHEY and CDR2 SMNVEV (reference sequence). This CDR3 has 15 residues. J gave up 5 bases and V 3 bases, and 6 bases lay outside the gene matches. The CDR3 protein is CASSFTGLGNNEQFF. In DNA form, the CDR3 reads TGTGCCAGCAGTTTCACGGGACTAGGAAACAATGAGCAGTTCTTC.

This rearrangement joins TRBV9 to TRBJ2-3; TRBD2 aligns across 11 bases. CDR3 length: 19 amino acids. CDR1 is SGDLS, CDR2 YYNGEE, per germline. J lost 5 bases, V lost 0 bases, and 14 bases had no gene match. For the CDR3, the DNA is TGTGCCAGCAGCGTAGTTGGGTTACCCGGGCTAGCGGGAGGAGATACGCAGTATTTT. Amino acids: CASSVVGLPGLAGGDTQYF.

The genes are TRBV5-1 and TRBJ2-7; 11 bases agree with TRBD2. With 4 bases clipped from V and 2 bases from J, the junction kept 8 bases outside the gene matches. Germline V lookup: CDR1 SGHRS, CDR2 YFSETQ. CDR3 length: 16 residues. The CDR3 region is CASSLTSGGSTYEQYF. In DNA form, the CDR3 reads TGCGCCAGCAGCCTTACTAGCGGGGGTTCCACCTACGAGCAGTACTTC.

V and J are TRBV4-3 and TRBJ1-1; TRBD1 agrees at 8 bases. This CDR3 region has 15 residues. Trimming took 0 bases from V and 1 from J; bases not matched to a gene: 1. The germline V gene has CDR1 LGHNA and CDR2 YSLEER. CDR3 loop: CASSQDGTGNTEAFF. CDR3 DNA sequence: TGCGCCAGCAGCCAAGACGGGACAGGGAACACTGAAGCTTTCTTT.

V is TRBV7-6 and J is TRBJ2-2, with a possible D match to TRBD2 (6 bases). The V gene lost 1 base and the J gene lost 7 bases, with 10 bases spanning the gap. This CDR3 is built from 14 residues. Germline V CDR1 and CDR2: SGHVS, FNYEAQ. Here the CDR3 DNA reads TGTGCCAGCAGCTTAGAGGGCGGGATCGGGGAGCTGTTTTTT. Translating gives CASSLEGGIGELFF.